The rows below give T cell receptor beta chains drawn from one sample of a study of cytomegalovirus exposure and HLA in healthy donors. The table came from immunoSEQ multiplex PCR; TCRdb's copy has only in-frame clones and leaves some out. The table lists some 190,000 clones, about 82% of them singletons. Source material: PBMCs. These receptors all come from a male donor in good health and CMV-seronegative. Both conserved end residues are part of each CDR3. D genes are given only for firm matches. Some rows have no size entry. The others give once, few or many, or a class for an expanded clone.

- | TRBJ1-2 | TRBV7-5 | - | TGTGTCATCCAGGGTATGATAAGCTATGGCTACACCTTC | CVIQGMISYGYTF
few | TRBJ1-3 | TRBV11-2 | - | TGTGCCAGCAGGTCCCTCCCCTCTGGAAACACCATATATTTT | CASRSLPSGNTIYF
- | TRBJ1-1 | TRBV7-3 | - | TGTGCCAGCAGCATGGACATATGGAACACTGAAGCTTTCTTT | CASSMDIWNTEAFF
- | TRBJ2-7 | TRBV5-1 | TRBD2 | TGCGCCAGCAGCTTAACGACGGGGGGACCATCCGAGCAGTACTTC | CASSLTTGGPSEQYF
- | TRBJ1-2 | TRBV29-1 | TRBD1 | TGCAGCGCCTCGGTGGGGACAGCCATTGGCTACACCTTC | CSASVGTAIGYTF
once | TRBJ1-4 | TRBV16 | TRBD1 | TGTGCCAGCAGCCAAATAACAGGGGTAGGCGAAAAACTGTTTTTT | CASSQITGVGEKLFF
- | TRBJ2-5 | TRBV5-1 | TRBD2 | TGCGCCAGCAGCTTGACCAGCGGGATTATCTACGGCCAAGAGACCCAGTACTTC | CASSLTSGIIYGQETQYF
- | TRBJ2-6 | TRBV9 | - | TGTGCCAGCAGCGCTACTTCAGGGCCCCTCTCTGGGGCCAACGTCCTGACTTTC | CASSATSGPLSGANVLTF
- | TRBJ2-7 | TRBV5-1 | - | TGCGCCAGCCCTCTGGGGCGGGACGGCACCTACGAGCAGTACTTC | CASPLGRDGTYEQYF
- | TRBJ2-7 | TRBV28 | TRBD1 | TGTGCCAGCAGTTCCGCCGGACAGGGGGACTCCTACGAGCAGTACTTC | CASSSAGQGDSYEQYF
- | TRBJ2-7 | TRBV14 | - | TGTGCCAGCAGCCAAGGGGGAGGCTACGAGCAGTACTTC | CASSQGGGYEQYF
once | TRBJ2-3 | TRBV29-1 | - | TGCAGCGTTCAAACAGATACGCAGTATTTT | CSVQTDTQYF
few | TRBJ1-4 | TRBV25-1 | - | TGTGCCAGCAGTAACTCGAGGGGGGGTAATGAAAAACTGTTTTTT | CASSNSRGGNEKLFF
- | TRBJ2-3 | TRBV18 | - | TGTGCCAGCTCACCATCGCGGGTAGGCACAGATACGCAGTATTTT | CASSPSRVGTDTQYF
- | TRBJ2-7 | TRBV28 | TRBD1 | TGTGCCATCACCGGAGGACAGGGGGCCAGGTACGAGCAGTACTTC | CAITGGQGARYEQYF
once | TRBJ2-1 | TRBV19 | - | TGTGCCAGTAGTACTAGACTGAGAGGTGAGCAGTTCTTC | CASSTRLRGEQFF
- | TRBJ2-7 | TRBV4-2 | TRBD1 | TGTGCCAGCAGCCAAGACTGGGGACAGGAGGGGACCCAGGACTTC | CASSQDWGQEGTQDF
- | TRBJ1-2 | TRBV19 | TRBD1 | TGTGCCAGTAAGACGGGACAGGGGGCGGGCTACACCTTC | CASKTGQGAGYTF
- | TRBJ1-3 | TRBV19 | - | TGTGCCAGTAACGGAGGGGTCGTCGGGGGGTCGTCAGGAAACACCATATATTTT | CASNGGVVGGSSGNTIYF
- | TRBJ2-4 | TRBV29-1 | TRBD2 | TGCAGCGTTGAAGGGGGGGCTAGCGGGATGAAAAACATTCAGTACTTC | CSVEGGASGMKNIQYF
- | TRBJ2-5 | TRBV27 | TRBD1 | TGTGCCAGCAGTTTATCAGGGACAGGGTCGTGGGAGACCCAGTACTTC | CASSLSGTGSWETQYF
- | TRBJ2-3 | TRBV9 | - | TGTGCCAGCAGTATCGGGGGGCCTAGCACAGATACGCAGTATTTT | CASSIGGPSTDTQYF
- | TRBJ2-7 | TRBV5-5 | TRBD1 | TGTGCCAGCAGCCGTACCGCCGGGACAGGGGGCAACTCCTACGAGCAGTACTTC | CASSRTAGTGGNSYEQYF
- | TRBJ2-3 | TRBV28 | TRBD1 | TGTGCCAGCAGTTCGGTCCCGGGACAGGGTTCAGATACGCAGTATTTT | CASSSVPGQGSDTQYF
- | TRBJ2-1 | TRBV28 | TRBD1 | TGTGCCAGCAGCAGAGTACCGGGACAGGGGGCTTATGAGCAGTTCTTC | CASSRVPGQGAYEQFF
- | TRBJ1-5 | TRBV2 | TRBD1 | TGTGCCAGCAGTTCCGCAGGGGGCTCTGGCAATCAGCCCCAGCATTTT | CASSSAGGSGNQPQHF
- | TRBJ2-5 | TRBV7-9 | TRBD1 | TGTGCCAGCAGTCCTGTTACCGGGACAGGGCCAGAGACCCAGTACTTC | CASSPVTGTGPETQYF
once | TRBJ1-5 | TRBV7-8 | - | TGTGCCAGCAGCCAAGACAGGTTCAGCAATCAGCCCCAGCATTTT | CASSQDRFSNQPQHF
- | TRBJ1-2 | TRBV7-9 | TRBD1 | TGTGCCAGCAGCTTGACTGGAGACCGGGACAGCTTCTATGGCTACACCTTC | CASSLTGDRDSFYGYTF
- | TRBJ1-1 | TRBV20-1 | - | TGCAGTGCCAAGGAGGGATTTAGGGCTTTCTTT | CSAKEGFRAFF
- | TRBJ1-1 | TRBV30 | - | TGTGCCTGGAGAACCAGGGTTAACACTGAAGCTTTCTTT | CAWRTRVNTEAFF
- | TRBJ2-1 | TRBV6-5 | - | TGTGCCAGCAGTTACGGGGGGAGCGGGGAGCAGTTCTTC | CASSYGGSGEQFF
- | TRBJ2-1 | TRBV11-2 | TRBD1 | TGTGCCAGCAGCCGAGATTTCGGGACAGGGGAGATTGTTAGGCTGTTCTTC | CASSRDFGTGEIVRLFF
- | TRBJ1-6 | TRBV4-1 | - | TGCGCCAGCAGCCAATTCCCCAGCGGGAGCTCCTATAATTCACCCCTCCACTTT | CASSQFPSGSSYNSPLHF
- | TRBJ2-3 | TRBV9 | TRBD2 | TGTGCCAGCAGCTTCGGGGGGGTAGATACGCAGTATTTT | CASSFGGVDTQYF
- | TRBJ1-1 | TRBV27 | - | TGTGCCAGCAGTTTAGCAGGGCGAAACACTGAAGCTTTCTTT | CASSLAGRNTEAFF
- | TRBJ2-7 | TRBV28 | TRBD1 | TGTGCCAGCAGTTCCGACAGGGGGCATTACGAGCAGTACTTC | CASSSDRGHYEQYF
once | TRBJ2-1 | TRBV7-8 | - | TGTGCCAGCAGCGCCTCTATAAACTCCTACAATGAGCAGTTCTTC | CASSASINSYNEQFF
once | TRBJ2-7 | TRBV6-5 | TRBD1 | TGTGCCAGCAGGGACCCCCGGACAGGGTGGAACGAGCAGTACTTC | CASRDPRTGWNEQYF
- | TRBJ1-1 | TRBV7-2 | - | TGTGCCAGCAGCGATAGCCTCCCGGGGAACACTGAAGCTTTCTTT | CASSDSLPGNTEAFF
- | TRBJ2-5 | TRBV18 | TRBD1 | TGTGCCAGCTCTTCCCTCGGACAGGGTAAAGAGACCCAGTACTTC | CASSSLGQGKETQYF
- | TRBJ1-3 | TRBV6-6 | - | TGTGCCAGCAGTATAAAGACAGCAGTGACTGGAAACACCATATATTTT | CASSIKTAVTGNTIYF
- | TRBJ2-1 | TRBV4-1 | - | TGCGCCAGCAGCCAACCTTTGAGGGCCACCTACAATGAGCAGTTCTTC | CASSQPLRATYNEQFF
- | TRBJ2-5 | TRBV5-6 | TRBD2 | TGTGCCAGCAGCTTGTCTGGGACTAGCGGGTACCAAGAGACCCAGTACTTC | CASSLSGTSGYQETQYF
- | TRBJ1-2 | TRBV4-1 | - | TGCGCCAGCAGCCAAGAATACAGGGTGTATGGCTACACCTTC | CASSQEYRVYGYTF
- | TRBJ2-1 | TRBV27 | TRBD2 | TGTGCCAGCACCCTAGCGGGGGGCAGGGCCAATGAGCAGTTCTTC | CASTLAGGRANEQFF
- | TRBJ2-1 | TRBV7-9 | TRBD2 | TGTGCCAGCAGCTTAGTAGCGGGAGCTGGGAAGAATGAGCAGTTCTTC | CASSLVAGAGKNEQFF
once | TRBJ2-1 | TRBV5-4 | TRBD1 | TGTGCCAGCAGCTCCCCGCGACAGGGGGCCTCCTACAATGAGCAGTTCTTC | CASSSPRQGASYNEQFF
- | TRBJ1-6 | TRBV27 | - | TGTGCCAGCAGTTTAGGACAGTTTAACTCACCCCTCCACTTT | CASSLGQFNSPLHF